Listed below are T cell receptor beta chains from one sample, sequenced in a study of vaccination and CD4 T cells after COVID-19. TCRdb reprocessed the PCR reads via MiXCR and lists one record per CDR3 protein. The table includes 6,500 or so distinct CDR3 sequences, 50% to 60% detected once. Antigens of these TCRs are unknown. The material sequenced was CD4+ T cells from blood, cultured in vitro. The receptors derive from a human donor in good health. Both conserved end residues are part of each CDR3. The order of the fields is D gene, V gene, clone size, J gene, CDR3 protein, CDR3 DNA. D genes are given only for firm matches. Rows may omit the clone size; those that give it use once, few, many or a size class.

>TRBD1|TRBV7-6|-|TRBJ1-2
CASSATQGNYGYTF
TGTGCCAGCAGCGCGACACAGGGGAACTATGGCTACACCTTC
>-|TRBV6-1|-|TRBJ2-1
CASMGVDEQFF
TGTGCCAGCATGGGGGTGGATGAGCAGTTCTTC
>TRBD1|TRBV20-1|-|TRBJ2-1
CSAPSDRGGYNEQFF
TGCAGTGCCCCCTCGGACAGGGGGGGGTACAATGAGCAGTTCTTC
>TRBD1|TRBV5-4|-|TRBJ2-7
CASSLGTGSHEQYF
TGTGCCAGCAGCTTGGGGACAGGGTCCCACGAGCAGTACTTC
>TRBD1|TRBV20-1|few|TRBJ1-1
CSARQGVLMNTEAFF
TGCAGTGCTCGACAGGGCGTCTTAATGAACACTGAAGCTTTCTTT
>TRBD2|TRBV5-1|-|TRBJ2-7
CASSFGSSGTSEQYF
TGCGCCAGCAGCTTCGGCTCTAGCGGGACGAGCGAGCAGTACTTC
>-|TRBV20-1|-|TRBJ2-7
CSATGRISSYEQYF
TGCAGTGCCACCGGACGGATAAGCTCCTACGAGCAGTACTTC
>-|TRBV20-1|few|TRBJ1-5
CSARVRAGRPQHF
TGCAGTGCTAGAGTTCGGGCAGGCAGGCCCCAGCATTTT
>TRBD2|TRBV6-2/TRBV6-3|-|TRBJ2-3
CASGGGAITDTQYF
TGTGCCAGCGGCGGGGGGGCCATTACAGATACGCAGTATTTT
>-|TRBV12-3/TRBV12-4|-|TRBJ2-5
CASSFRHGETQYF
TGTGCCAGCAGTTTTCGGCACGGAGAGACCCAGTACTTC
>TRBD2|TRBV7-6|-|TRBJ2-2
CASSLEAASGSTGELFF
TGTGCCAGCAGCTTAGAGGCGGCTAGCGGAAGCACCGGGGAGCTGTTTTTT
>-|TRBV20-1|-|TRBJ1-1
CSALKDRLTEAFF
TGCAGTGCTCTGAAAGACAGACTCACTGAAGCTTTCTTT
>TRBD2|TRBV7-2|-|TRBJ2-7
CASSPIASGQKPEQYF
TGTGCCAGCAGCCCGATCGCTAGCGGGCAAAAACCCGAGCAGTACTTC
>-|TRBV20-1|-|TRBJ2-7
CSARPDTITYEQYF
TGCAGTGCTAGACCGGACACTATTACCTACGAGCAGTACTTC
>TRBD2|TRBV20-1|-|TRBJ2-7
CSAYLLAGGPYEQYF
TGCAGTGCCTACCTACTAGCGGGAGGCCCCTACGAGCAGTACTTC
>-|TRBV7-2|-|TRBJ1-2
CASSLTGSEGYTF
TGTGCCAGCAGCTTAACGGGGTCAGAGGGCTACACCTTC
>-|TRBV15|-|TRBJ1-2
CATKPGWGYGYTF
TGTGCCACCAAACCGGGATGGGGGTATGGCTACACCTTC
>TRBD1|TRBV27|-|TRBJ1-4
CASSFTGGREKLFF
TGTGCCAGCAGTTTCACAGGGGGGAGAGAAAAACTGTTTTTT
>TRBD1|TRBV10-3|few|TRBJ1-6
CATRTGENSPLHF
TGTGCCACACGGACAGGGGAGAATTCACCCCTCCACTTT
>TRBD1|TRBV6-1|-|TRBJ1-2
CASIGQGIGSGYTF
TGTGCCAGCATTGGACAGGGCATTGGTAGTGGCTACACCTTC
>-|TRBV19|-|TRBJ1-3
CASKIGQYSGNTIYF
TGTGCCAGTAAGATCGGGCAGTACTCTGGAAACACCATATATTTT
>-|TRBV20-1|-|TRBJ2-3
CSARLTDTQYF
TGCAGTGCTAGATTGACTGATACGCAGTATTTT
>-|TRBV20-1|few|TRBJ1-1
CSASIGSTEAFF
TGCAGTGCCAGCATCGGATCCACTGAAGCTTTCTTT
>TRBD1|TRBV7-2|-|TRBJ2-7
CASSLESAGGYEQYF
TGTGCCAGCAGCTTAGAATCGGCAGGGGGCTACGAGCAGTACTTC
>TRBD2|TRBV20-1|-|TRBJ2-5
CSAPLGLAGGAWQETQYF
TGCAGTGCTCCCTTGGGACTAGCGGGGGGGGCGTGGCAAGAGACCCAGTACTTC
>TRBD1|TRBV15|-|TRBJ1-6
CATSRDLFGQGNSPLHF
TGTGCCACCAGCAGAGATCTCTTCGGACAGGGAAATTCACCCCTCCACTTT
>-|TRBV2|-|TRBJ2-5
CASSETQVQETQYF
TGTGCCAGCAGTGAGACCCAAGTACAAGAGACCCAGTACTTC
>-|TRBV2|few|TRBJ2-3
CASSDIVGTDTQYF
TGTGCCAGCAGCGACATAGTGGGGACAGATACGCAGTATTTT
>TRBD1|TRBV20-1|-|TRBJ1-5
CSALISGGSSNQPQHF
TGCAGTGCCCTAATCTCAGGGGGCTCCAGCAATCAGCCCCAGCATTTT
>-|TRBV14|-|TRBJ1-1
CASSLGPNTEAFF
TGTGCCAGCAGCCTAGGACCGAACACTGAAGCTTTCTTT
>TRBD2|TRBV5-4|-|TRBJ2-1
CASSLNPTSGTHNEQFF
TGTGCCAGCAGCCTGAACCCGACTAGCGGGACACACAATGAGCAGTTCTTC
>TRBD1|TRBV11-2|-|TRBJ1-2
CASSSNRDSVFGYTF
TGTGCCAGCAGCTCGAACCGGGACAGCGTATTTGGCTACACCTTC
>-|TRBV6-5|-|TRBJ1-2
CASSYRQDPVAHYGYTF
TGTGCCAGCAGTTACCGCCAGGACCCCGTCGCTCACTATGGCTACACCTTC
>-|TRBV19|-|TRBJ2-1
CASSSPGTPSSYNEQFF
TGTGCCAGTAGTTCGCCCGGGACTCCGAGCTCCTACAATGAGCAGTTCTTC
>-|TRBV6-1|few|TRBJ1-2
CASTPKVQVYGYTF
TGTGCCAGCACCCCGAAGGTACAGGTCTATGGCTACACCTTC
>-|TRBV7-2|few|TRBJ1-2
CASSYGGENYGYTF
TGTGCCAGCAGCTACGGGGGGGAAAACTATGGCTACACCTTC
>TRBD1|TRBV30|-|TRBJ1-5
CAWSLGTGLYQPQHF
TGTGCCTGGAGTCTGGGGACAGGGCTGTATCAGCCCCAGCATTTT
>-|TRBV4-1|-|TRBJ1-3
CASSQDKGFRGNTIYF
TGCGCCAGCAGCCAAGACAAGGGATTCCGTGGAAACACCATATATTTT
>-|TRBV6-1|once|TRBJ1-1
CASSQKRVGSEAFF
TGTGCCAGCAGCCAAAAAAGGGTTGGGTCGGAAGCTTTCTTT
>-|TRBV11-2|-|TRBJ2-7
CASSFTAASSYEQYF
TGTGCCAGCAGCTTCACGGCGGCAAGCTCCTACGAGCAGTACTTC